These T cell receptor beta chains were read from a single sample in a study of neurological immune-mediated disorders. TCRdb re-analysed the 5' RACE reads in MiXCR, keeping a single row per CDR3 protein. The sample includes roughly 45,000 distinct CDR3 sequences, about 14% of them seen just once. Sequencing was carried out using PBMCs. The receptors were sampled from a man aged 25 to 45 in good health. Both conserved end residues are part of each CDR3. Fields, in order: V gene, J gene, clone size, D gene, CDR3 DNA, CDR3 protein. D genes are given only for firm matches. Clone size is shown for a subset of rows, as once, few, many or a class of expanded clone.

v_gene: TRBV25-1; j_gene: TRBJ2-7; abundance: many; d_gene: .; CDR3nt: TGTGCCAGCAGCGAAAGCGGCGTGCAGTACTTC; CDR3aa: CASSESGVQYF
v_gene: TRBV20-1; j_gene: TRBJ2-3; abundance: many; d_gene: TRBD2; CDR3nt: TGCAGTGCTTTTCTTAGCGGGAGGGCGGATACGCAGTATTTT; CDR3aa: CSAFLSGRADTQYF
v_gene: TRBV6-2/TRBV6-3; j_gene: TRBJ2-3; abundance: many; d_gene: TRBD2; CDR3nt: TGTGCCAGCAGTTACAGCGGGAGGGGCACAGATACGCAGTATTTT; CDR3aa: CASSYSGRGTDTQYF
v_gene: TRBV14; j_gene: TRBJ2-1; abundance: many; d_gene: .; CDR3nt: TGTGCCAGCAGCCAAGCAGACCGAACCAATGAGCAGTTCTTC; CDR3aa: CASSQADRTNEQFF
v_gene: TRBV24-1; j_gene: TRBJ2-5; abundance: .; d_gene: TRBD1; CDR3nt: TGTGCCACCAGTTCGGACAGGGTGCTAGAGACCCAGTACTTC; CDR3aa: CATSSDRVLETQYF
v_gene: TRBV12-3/TRBV12-4; j_gene: TRBJ1-5; abundance: many; d_gene: .; CDR3nt: TGTGCCAGCAGTTGGGGAGGGTTGGGGAGCAATCAGCCCCAGCATTTT; CDR3aa: CASSWGGLGSNQPQHF
v_gene: TRBV19; j_gene: TRBJ2-2; abundance: .; d_gene: .; CDR3nt: TGTGCCAGTAGTATAGACAGGGAGGCCGGGGAGCTGTTTTTT; CDR3aa: CASSIDREAGELFF
v_gene: TRBV28; j_gene: TRBJ2-7; abundance: .; d_gene: .; CDR3nt: TGTGCCAGCAGTTTCGGAGGCAGCCCCCTCTCCTACGAGCAGTACTTC; CDR3aa: CASSFGGSPLSYEQYF
v_gene: TRBV11-2; j_gene: TRBJ2-3; abundance: many; d_gene: TRBD2; CDR3nt: TGTGCCAGCAGCTCCCTAGCGGGAGGGAGCACAGATACGCAGTATTTT; CDR3aa: CASSSLAGGSTDTQYF
v_gene: TRBV3-1; j_gene: TRBJ2-4; abundance: many; d_gene: TRBD2; CDR3nt: TGTGCCAGCAGCCTGATCGGGACTAGCGGAAACATTCAGTACTTC; CDR3aa: CASSLIGTSGNIQYF
v_gene: TRBV29-1; j_gene: TRBJ2-1; abundance: medium-sized; d_gene: .; CDR3nt: TGCAGCGTTGAAGGGGACGTCAAGGAGGGCCGCTACAATGAGCAGTTCTTC; CDR3aa: CSVEGDVKEGRYNEQFF
v_gene: TRBV20-1; j_gene: TRBJ2-5; abundance: many; d_gene: .; CDR3nt: TGCAGTGCTCCCCAACCATTCCCCGGGGTCCAAGAGACCCAGTACTTC; CDR3aa: CSAPQPFPGVQETQYF
v_gene: TRBV12-3/TRBV12-4; j_gene: TRBJ2-7; abundance: many; d_gene: .; CDR3nt: TGTGCCAGCAGTCTATCCGGGGCTATGAACTACGAGCAGTACTTC; CDR3aa: CASSLSGAMNYEQYF
v_gene: TRBV6-4; j_gene: TRBJ2-3; abundance: .; d_gene: .; CDR3nt: TGTGCCAGCAGTGACTCCGCAGGGAACACAGATACGCAGTATTTT; CDR3aa: CASSDSAGNTDTQYF
v_gene: TRBV20-1; j_gene: TRBJ2-3; abundance: many; d_gene: TRBD2; CDR3nt: TGCAGTTTGGGACTAGCGGGATCTAGCACAGATACGCAGTATTTT; CDR3aa: CSLGLAGSSTDTQYF
v_gene: TRBV7-8; j_gene: TRBJ2-1; abundance: .; d_gene: TRBD2; CDR3nt: TGTGCCAGCAGCTCATGGACTAGAAACAATGAGCAGTTCTTC; CDR3aa: CASSSWTRNNEQFF
v_gene: TRBV5-1; j_gene: TRBJ2-1; abundance: many; d_gene: TRBD1; CDR3nt: TGCGCCAGCAGCCTCACCCGGGACAGAGAGTACAATGAGCAGTTCTTC; CDR3aa: CASSLTRDREYNEQFF
v_gene: TRBV5-1; j_gene: TRBJ2-6; abundance: many; d_gene: .; CDR3nt: TGCGCCAGCAGCTTGGGAGGGGCGCAGGGGGCCAACGTCCTGACTTTC; CDR3aa: CASSLGGAQGANVLTF
v_gene: TRBV7-8; j_gene: TRBJ2-7; abundance: many; d_gene: .; CDR3nt: TGTGCCAGCAGCTTAGGTGCGGGCGTGGTGTTGAGGGAGCAGTACTTC; CDR3aa: CASSLGAGVVLREQYF
v_gene: TRBV20-1; j_gene: TRBJ2-2; abundance: many; d_gene: .; CDR3nt: TGCAGTGCGCCGGCCGCCGATTGGCCGGTGGCCGGGGAGCTGTTTTTT; CDR3aa: CSAPAADWPVAGELFF
v_gene: TRBV11-3; j_gene: TRBJ2-1; abundance: many; d_gene: TRBD2; CDR3nt: TGTGCCAGCAGCTTAGGTGGGGTCCTAGCGGGAGAGATCTACAATGAGCAGTTCTTC; CDR3aa: CASSLGGVLAGEIYNEQFF
v_gene: TRBV3-1; j_gene: TRBJ2-2; abundance: many; d_gene: TRBD2; CDR3nt: TGTGCCAGCAGCCCTCGGGCTAGCGGATCCGGGGAGCTGTTTTTT; CDR3aa: CASSPRASGSGELFF
v_gene: TRBV5-5; j_gene: TRBJ2-6; abundance: many; d_gene: TRBD1; CDR3nt: TGTGCCAGCAGCTTGGAGACAGGGCCCCAAGCTGGGGCCAACGTCCTGACTTTC; CDR3aa: CASSLETGPQAGANVLTF
v_gene: TRBV5-1; j_gene: TRBJ2-2; abundance: many; d_gene: .; CDR3nt: TGCGCCAGCAGCCTGTGGAGGACGGGGCCCACCGGGGAGCTGTTTTTT; CDR3aa: CASSLWRTGPTGELFF
v_gene: TRBV15; j_gene: TRBJ2-3; abundance: medium-sized; d_gene: TRBD2; CDR3nt: TGTGCCACCAGCCTGGGGGGGAGAGAAGCAGATACGCAGTATTTT; CDR3aa: CATSLGGREADTQYF
v_gene: TRBV20-1; j_gene: TRBJ1-6; abundance: many; d_gene: .; CDR3nt: TGCAGTGCTAGAGCCCCAGGGTTGTATTCACCCCTCCACTTT; CDR3aa: CSARAPGLYSPLHF
v_gene: TRBV27; j_gene: TRBJ1-2; abundance: many; d_gene: .; CDR3nt: TGTGCCAGCAGTTCGCGGGGGGACTATGGCTACACCTTC; CDR3aa: CASSSRGDYGYTF
v_gene: TRBV10-3; j_gene: TRBJ2-3; abundance: many; d_gene: TRBD1; CDR3nt: TGTGCCATCAGTGAGCCCCTCCAGGGGACAGCAGATACGCAGTATTTT; CDR3aa: CAISEPLQGTADTQYF
v_gene: TRBV5-1; j_gene: TRBJ2-1; abundance: many; d_gene: TRBD2; CDR3nt: TGCGCCAGCAGCTTGGTATCGGGGGGGGCTACTAATGAGCAGTTCTTC; CDR3aa: CASSLVSGGATNEQFF
v_gene: TRBV4-2; j_gene: TRBJ2-6; abundance: .; d_gene: .; CDR3nt: TGTGCCAGCAGCCAAGTATTTACTGGGGCCAACGTCCTGACTTTC; CDR3aa: CASSQVFTGANVLTF
v_gene: TRBV20-1; j_gene: TRBJ1-2; abundance: .; d_gene: .; CDR3nt: TGCAGTGCTAATCTTGTCCTGGGCTACACCTTC; CDR3aa: CSANLVLGYTF
v_gene: TRBV9; j_gene: TRBJ1-2; abundance: .; d_gene: .; CDR3nt: TGTGCCAGCAGCGGAACCGGAACATTCTCTGGCTACACCTTC; CDR3aa: CASSGTGTFSGYTF
v_gene: TRBV28; j_gene: TRBJ2-6; abundance: many; d_gene: .; CDR3nt: TGTGCCAGCAGTTTATCCCTAGCGGGGGCCAACGTCCTGACTTTC; CDR3aa: CASSLSLAGANVLTF
v_gene: TRBV20-1; j_gene: TRBJ1-1; abundance: many; d_gene: .; CDR3nt: TGCAGTGCGAGCGGACCCAGTCGGCGGGGAGTGAACACTGAAGCTTTCTTT; CDR3aa: CSASGPSRRGVNTEAFF
v_gene: TRBV28; j_gene: TRBJ1-2; abundance: .; d_gene: .; CDR3nt: TGTGCCAGCAGTTCGCCCGGGGGGGCCCCTAACTATGGCTACACCTTC; CDR3aa: CASSSPGGAPNYGYTF
v_gene: TRBV6-1; j_gene: TRBJ2-5; abundance: many; d_gene: TRBD2; CDR3nt: TGTGCCAGCAGTGAAGCGCTTACCTGGACTAGCGGGGCTCCAGAGACCCAGTACTTC; CDR3aa: CASSEALTWTSGAPETQYF